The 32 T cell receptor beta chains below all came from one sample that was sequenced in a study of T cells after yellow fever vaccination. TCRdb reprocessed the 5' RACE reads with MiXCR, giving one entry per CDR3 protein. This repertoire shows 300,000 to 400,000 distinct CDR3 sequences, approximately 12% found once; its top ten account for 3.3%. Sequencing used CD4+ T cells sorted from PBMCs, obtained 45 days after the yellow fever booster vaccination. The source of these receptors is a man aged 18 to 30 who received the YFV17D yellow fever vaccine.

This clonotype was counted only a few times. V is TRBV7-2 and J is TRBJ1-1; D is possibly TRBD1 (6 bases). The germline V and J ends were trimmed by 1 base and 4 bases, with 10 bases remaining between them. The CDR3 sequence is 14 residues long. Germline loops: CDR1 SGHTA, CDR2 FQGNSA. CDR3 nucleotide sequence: TGTGCCAGCAGCTTAGAGGGGGGACCCACTGAAGCTTTCTTT. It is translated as CASSLEGGPTEAFF.

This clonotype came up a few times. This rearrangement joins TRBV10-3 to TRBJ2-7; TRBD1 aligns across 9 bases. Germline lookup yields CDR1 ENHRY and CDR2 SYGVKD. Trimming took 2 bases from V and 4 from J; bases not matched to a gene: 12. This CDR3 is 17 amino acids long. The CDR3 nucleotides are TGTGCCATCAGTGAGCTACCGGGACAGGGTCTTAGGTACGAGCAGTACTTC. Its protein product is CAISELPGQGLRYEQYF.

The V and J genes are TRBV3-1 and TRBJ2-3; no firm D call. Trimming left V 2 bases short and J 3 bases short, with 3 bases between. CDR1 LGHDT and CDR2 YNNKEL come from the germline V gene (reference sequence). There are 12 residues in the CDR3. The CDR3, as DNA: TGTGCCAGCAGCCAACGAACAGATACGCAGTATTTT. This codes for CASSQRTDTQYF.

CDR3 DNA sequence: TGTGCCACCAGGGCAACTAGCTACACAGATACGCAGTATTTT. This sequence encodes CATRATSYTDTQYF. The genes are TRBV15 and TRBJ2-3; a weak D match, TRBD2 (6 bases). V lost 6 bases and J lost 2, with 12 bases in between. The CDR3 totals 14 residues. Germline values: CDR1 LNHNV, CDR2 YYDKDF (reference sequence). The full variable domain, in which reference TRBV15 and TRBJ2-3 provide the parts outside the CDR3, is DAMVIQNPRYQVTQFGKPVTLSCSQTLNHNVMYWYQQKSSQAPKLLFHYYDKDFNNEADTPDNFQSRRPNTSFCFLDIRSPGLGDTAMYLCATRATSYTDTQYFGPGTRLTVL.

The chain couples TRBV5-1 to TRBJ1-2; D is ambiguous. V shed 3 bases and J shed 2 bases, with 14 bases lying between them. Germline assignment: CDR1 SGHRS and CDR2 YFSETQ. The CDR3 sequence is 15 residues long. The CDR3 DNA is TGCGCCAGCAGCTGGACCTTCGGGAGGAACTATGGCTACACCTTC. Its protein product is CASSWTFGRNYGYTF.

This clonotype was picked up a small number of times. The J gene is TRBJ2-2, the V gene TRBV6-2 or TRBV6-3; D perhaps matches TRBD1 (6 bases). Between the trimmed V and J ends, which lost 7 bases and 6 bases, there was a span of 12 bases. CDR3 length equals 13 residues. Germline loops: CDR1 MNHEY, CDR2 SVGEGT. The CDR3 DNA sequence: TGTGCCAGCACTCGATCAGGGGCCGGGGAGCTGTTTTTT. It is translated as CASTRSGAGELFF.

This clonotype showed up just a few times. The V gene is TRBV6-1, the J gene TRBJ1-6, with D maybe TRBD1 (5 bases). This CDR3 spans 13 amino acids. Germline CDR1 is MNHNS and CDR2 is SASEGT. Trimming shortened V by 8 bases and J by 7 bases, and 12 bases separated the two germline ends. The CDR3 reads CASCQGGNSPLHF. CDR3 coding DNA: TGTGCCAGCTGCCAGGGAGGGAATTCACCCCTCCACTTT.

CDR3 sequence: CASRTDRDYGYTF. CDR3 coding DNA: TGTGCCAGCAGAACGGACAGGGACTATGGCTACACCTTC. The V and J genes are TRBV6-2 or TRBV6-3 and TRBJ1-2; 8 bases line up with TRBD1. Per the germline V gene, CDR1 is MNHEY and CDR2 is SVGEGT. Trimming at V came to 6 bases and at J to 3 bases, leaving 3 bases not matched to a gene. The CDR3 has 13 amino acids.

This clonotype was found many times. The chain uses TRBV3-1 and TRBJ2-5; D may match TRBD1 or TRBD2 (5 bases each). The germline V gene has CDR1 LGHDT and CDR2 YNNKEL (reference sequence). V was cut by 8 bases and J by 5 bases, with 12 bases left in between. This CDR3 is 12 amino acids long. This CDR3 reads CASDGAQETQYF. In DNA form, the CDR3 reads TGTGCCAGCGACGGGGCGCAGGAGACCCAGTACTTC.

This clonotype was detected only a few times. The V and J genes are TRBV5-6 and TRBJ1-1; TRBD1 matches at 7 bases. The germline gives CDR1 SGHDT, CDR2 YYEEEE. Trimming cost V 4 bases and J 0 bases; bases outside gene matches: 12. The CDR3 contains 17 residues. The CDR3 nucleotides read TGTGCCAGCAGCCTCGCAGGGGGGAGTTACGTGAACACTGAAGCTTTCTTT. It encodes CASSLAGGSYVNTEAFF.

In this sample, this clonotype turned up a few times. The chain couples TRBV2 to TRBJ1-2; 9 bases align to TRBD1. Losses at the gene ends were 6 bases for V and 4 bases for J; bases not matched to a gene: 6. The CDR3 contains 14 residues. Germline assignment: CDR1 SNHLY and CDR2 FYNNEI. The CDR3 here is CASSGQGMSYGYTF. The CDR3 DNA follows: TGTGCCAGCAGCGGACAGGGGATGAGCTATGGCTACACCTTC. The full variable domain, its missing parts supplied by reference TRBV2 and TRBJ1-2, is EPEVTQTPSHQVTQMGQEVILRCVPISNHLYFYWYRQILGQKVEFLVSFYNNEISEKSEIFDDQFSVERPDGSNFTLKIRSTKLEDSAMYFCASSGQGMSYGYTFGSGTRLTVV.

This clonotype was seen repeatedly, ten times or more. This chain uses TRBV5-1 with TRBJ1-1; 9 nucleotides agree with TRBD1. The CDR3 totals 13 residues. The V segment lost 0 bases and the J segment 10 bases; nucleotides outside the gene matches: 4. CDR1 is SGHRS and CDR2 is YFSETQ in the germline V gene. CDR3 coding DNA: TGCGCCAGCAGCTTGGGCGACAGGGGGGGAGCTTTCTTT. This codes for CASSLGDRGGAFF.

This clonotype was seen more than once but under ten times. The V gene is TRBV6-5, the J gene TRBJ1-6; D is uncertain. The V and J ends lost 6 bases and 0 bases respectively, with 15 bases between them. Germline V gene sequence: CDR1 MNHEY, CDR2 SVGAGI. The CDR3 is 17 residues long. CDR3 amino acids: CASRPRDRNSYNSPLHF. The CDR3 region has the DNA TGTGCCAGCAGACCAAGAGACCGCAACTCCTATAATTCACCCCTCCACTTT.

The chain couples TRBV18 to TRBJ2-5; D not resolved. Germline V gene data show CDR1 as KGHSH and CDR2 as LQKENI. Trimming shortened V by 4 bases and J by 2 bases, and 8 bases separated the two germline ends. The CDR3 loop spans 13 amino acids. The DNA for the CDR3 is TGTGCCAGCTCACTTACACAGCAAGAGACCCAGTACTTC. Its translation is CASSLTQQETQYF.

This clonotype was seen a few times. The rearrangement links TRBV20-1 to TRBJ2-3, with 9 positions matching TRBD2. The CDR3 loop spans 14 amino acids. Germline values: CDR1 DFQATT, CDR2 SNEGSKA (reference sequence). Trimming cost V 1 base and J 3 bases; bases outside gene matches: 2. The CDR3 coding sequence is TGCAGTGCTAGAGTAGCGGGGGAGACAGATACGCAGTATTTT. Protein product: CSARVAGETDTQYF.

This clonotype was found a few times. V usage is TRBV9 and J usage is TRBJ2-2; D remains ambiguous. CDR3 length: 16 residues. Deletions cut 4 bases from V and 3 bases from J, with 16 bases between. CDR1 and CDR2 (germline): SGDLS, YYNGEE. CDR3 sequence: CASSPRGFSDTGELFF. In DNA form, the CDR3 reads TGTGCCAGCAGCCCACGTGGCTTTTCGGACACCGGGGAGCTGTTTTTT.

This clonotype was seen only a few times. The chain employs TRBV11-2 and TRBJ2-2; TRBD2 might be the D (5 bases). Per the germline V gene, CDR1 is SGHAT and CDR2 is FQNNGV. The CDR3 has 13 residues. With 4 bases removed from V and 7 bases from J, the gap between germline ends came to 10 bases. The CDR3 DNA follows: TGTGCCAGCAGCTCGGGGTCGGTCGGGGAGCTGTTTTTT. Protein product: CASSSGSVGELFF.

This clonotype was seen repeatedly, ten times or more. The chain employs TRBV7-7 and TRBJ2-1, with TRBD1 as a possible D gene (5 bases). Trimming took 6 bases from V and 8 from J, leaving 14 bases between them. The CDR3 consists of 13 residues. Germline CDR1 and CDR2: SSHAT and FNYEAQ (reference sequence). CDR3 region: CASSLNLGDEQFF. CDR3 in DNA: TGTGCCAGCAGTTTAAATCTAGGGGATGAGCAGTTCTTC.

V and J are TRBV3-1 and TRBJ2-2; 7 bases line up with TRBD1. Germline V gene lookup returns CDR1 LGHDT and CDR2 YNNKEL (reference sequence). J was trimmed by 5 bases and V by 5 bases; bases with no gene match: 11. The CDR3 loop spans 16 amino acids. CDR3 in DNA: TGTGCCAGCAGCGGCCGACAGGGAGCAAGGACCGGGGAGCTGTTTTTT. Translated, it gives CASSGRQGARTGELFF.

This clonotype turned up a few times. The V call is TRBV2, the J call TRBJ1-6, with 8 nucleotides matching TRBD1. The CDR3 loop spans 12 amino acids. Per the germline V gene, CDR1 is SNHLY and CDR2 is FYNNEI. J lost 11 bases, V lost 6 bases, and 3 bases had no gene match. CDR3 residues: CASREQGAPLHF. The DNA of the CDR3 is TGTGCCAGCAGGGAACAGGGGGCACCCCTCCACTTT.

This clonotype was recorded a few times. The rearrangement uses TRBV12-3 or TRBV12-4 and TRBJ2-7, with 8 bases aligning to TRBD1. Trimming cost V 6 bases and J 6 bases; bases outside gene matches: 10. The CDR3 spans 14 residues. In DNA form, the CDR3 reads TGTGCCAGCAGAGATCGTGACAGGGGTGGCGAGCAGTACTTC. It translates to CASRDRDRGGEQYF.

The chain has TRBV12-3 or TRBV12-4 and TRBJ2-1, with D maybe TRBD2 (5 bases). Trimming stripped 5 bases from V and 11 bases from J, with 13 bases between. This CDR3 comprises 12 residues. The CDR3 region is CASSPTGYQQFF. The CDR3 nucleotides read TGTGCCAGCAGTCCCACGGGGTATCAGCAGTTCTTC.

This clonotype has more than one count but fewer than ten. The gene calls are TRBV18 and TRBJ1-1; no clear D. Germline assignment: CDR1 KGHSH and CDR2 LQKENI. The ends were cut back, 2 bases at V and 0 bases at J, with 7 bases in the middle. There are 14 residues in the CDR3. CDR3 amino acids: CASSPFDMNTEAFF. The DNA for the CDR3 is TGTGCCAGCTCACCATTCGATATGAACACTGAAGCTTTCTTT.

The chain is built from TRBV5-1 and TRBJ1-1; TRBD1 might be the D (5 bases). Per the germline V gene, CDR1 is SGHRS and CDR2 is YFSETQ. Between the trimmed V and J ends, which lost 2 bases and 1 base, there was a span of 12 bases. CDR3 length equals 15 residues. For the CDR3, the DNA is TGCGCCAGCAGCTTAATCCCAGGGACGAACACTGAAGCTTTCTTT. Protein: CASSLIPGTNTEAFF.

The CDR3 DNA reads TGTGCCAGCAGACCAGCGGGGGACTACGAGCAGTACTTC. It translates to CASRPAGDYEQYF. The gene calls are TRBV27 and TRBJ2-7; the match to TRBD2 covers 8 bases. This CDR3 region has 13 residues. From germline, CDR1 is MNHEY and CDR2 SMNVEV (reference sequence). The ends lost 6 bases at V and 3 bases at J; junction bases unmatched: 4.

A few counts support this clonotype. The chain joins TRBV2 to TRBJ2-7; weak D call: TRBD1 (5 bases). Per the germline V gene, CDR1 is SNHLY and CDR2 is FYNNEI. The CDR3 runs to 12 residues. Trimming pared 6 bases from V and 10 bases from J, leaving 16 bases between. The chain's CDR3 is CASSLTDSLQYV. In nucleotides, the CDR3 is TGTGCCAGCAGCCTCACCGACAGCCTCCAGTACGTC.

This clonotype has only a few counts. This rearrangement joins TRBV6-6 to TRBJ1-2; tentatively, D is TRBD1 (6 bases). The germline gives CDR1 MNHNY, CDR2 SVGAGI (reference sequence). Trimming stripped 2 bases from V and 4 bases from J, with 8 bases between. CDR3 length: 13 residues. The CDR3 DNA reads TGTGCCAGCAGTTACGGGACACTCTATGGCTACACCTTC. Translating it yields CASSYGTLYGYTF.

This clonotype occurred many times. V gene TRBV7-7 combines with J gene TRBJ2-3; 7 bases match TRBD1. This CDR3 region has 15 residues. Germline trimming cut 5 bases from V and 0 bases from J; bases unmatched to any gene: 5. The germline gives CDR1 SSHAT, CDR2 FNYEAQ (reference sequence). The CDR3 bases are TGTGCCAGCAGCCCGACAGGGTTCAGCACAGATACGCAGTATTTT. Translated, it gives CASSPTGFSTDTQYF.

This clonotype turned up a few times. DNA for the CDR3: TGTGCCAGCGGCATGACTAGCGGGGGGCGCCGCGAGCAGTACTTC. Encoded protein: CASGMTSGGRREQYF. V is TRBV6-5 and J is TRBJ2-7, with 13 bases identical to TRBD2. The junction had 10 bases not matched to a gene; V was cut back by 8 bases and J by 6 bases. Germline CDR1 MNHEY, CDR2 SVGAGI. The CDR3 runs to 15 residues.

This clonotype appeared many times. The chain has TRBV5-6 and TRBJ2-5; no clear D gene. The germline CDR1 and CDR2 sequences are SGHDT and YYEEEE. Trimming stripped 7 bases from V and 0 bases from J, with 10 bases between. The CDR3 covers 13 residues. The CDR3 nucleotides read TGTGCCAGCCACCCTTGGTACCAAGAGACCCAGTACTTC. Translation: CASHPWYQETQYF.

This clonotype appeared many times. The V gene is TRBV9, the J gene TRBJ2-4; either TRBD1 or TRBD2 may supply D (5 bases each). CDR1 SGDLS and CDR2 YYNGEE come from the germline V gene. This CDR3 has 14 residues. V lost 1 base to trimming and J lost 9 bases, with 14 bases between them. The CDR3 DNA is TGTGCCAGCAGCGTAAGGGGAGAGGGGAGCATTCAGTACTTC. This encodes CASSVRGEGSIQYF.

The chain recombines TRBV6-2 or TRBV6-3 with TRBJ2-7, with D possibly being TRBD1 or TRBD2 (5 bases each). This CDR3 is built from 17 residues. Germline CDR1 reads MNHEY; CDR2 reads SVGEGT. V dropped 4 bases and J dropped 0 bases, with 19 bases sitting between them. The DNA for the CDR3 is TGTGCCAGCAGTTTCCCCAGTTCCGGGACCACCTCCTACGAGCAGTACTTC. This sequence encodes CASSFPSSGTTSYEQYF.